What follows are 22 T cell receptor beta chains derived from one specimen sequenced in a study of monozygotic twins with inflammatory bowel disease. From its re-call of the 5' RACE reads, TCRdb lists each CDR3 protein once, without DNA. This listing includes around 380,000 distinct CDR3 sequences. Source material: blood. Receptor source: a human donor with ulcerative colitis or Crohn's disease, or a healthy co-twin of an affected twin (not recorded which).

The gene calls are TRBV20-1 and TRBJ1-3; TCRdb's D gene call, TRBD1, goes unchecked for lack of DNA. The CDR3 has 13 residues. Germline CDR1 DFQATT, CDR2 SNEGSKA (reference sequence). CDR3 in amino acids: CSASQGVTNTIYF.

The chain is built from TRBV10-3 and TRBJ1-4. The CDR3 totals 14 residues. Germline values: CDR1 ENHRY, CDR2 SYGVKD. The CDR3 sequence: CAISGSEGNEKLFF.

The chain links TRBV30 to TRBJ2-2. This CDR3 is built from 14 residues. CDR1 is GTSNPN and CDR2 is SVGIG in the germline V gene (reference sequence). CDR3 sequence: CAWSVFSYTGELFF.

The chain combines TRBV5-6 with TRBJ2-1; as DNA is missing, the TRBD2 call by TCRdb cannot be tested. CDR1 and CDR2 from the germline V gene are SGHDT and YYEEEE. CDR3 length equals 17 residues. CDR3 residues: CASSLGLSGSSYNEQFF.

The chain couples TRBV15 to TRBJ2-3; no DNA is available, so the TRBD2 call from TCRdb remains unchecked. The CDR3 sequence is 18 residues long. Germline-derived CDR1 and CDR2 are LNHNV and YYDKDF (reference sequence). CDR3 protein: CATSRDEASGSFTDTQYF.

The chain carries TRBV7-3 and TRBJ2-3; absent DNA, TCRdb's TRBD1 call cannot be checked. This CDR3 region has 15 residues. Germline V CDR1 and CDR2: SGHTA, FQGTGA. The CDR3 sequence is CASSPRDRGRDTQYF.

The chain recombines TRBV29-1 with TRBJ2-1. The germline V gene encodes CDR1 SQVTM and CDR2 ANQGSEA. This CDR3 is built from 13 residues. This chain's CDR3 is CSVQQKYYNEQFF.

V and J are TRBV5-1 and TRBJ2-2. The CDR3 runs to 15 residues. From germline, CDR1 is SGHRS and CDR2 YFSETQ. Here the CDR3 reads CASSLGRTHTGELFF.

V and J are TRBV20-1 and TRBJ2-1; TCRdb designates TRBD1, a call that cannot be tested without DNA. Germline CDR1 DFQATT, CDR2 SNEGSKA (reference sequence). The CDR3 sequence is 16 residues long. The CDR3 is CSAKRGGSVHYNEQFF.

The rearrangement joins TRBV10-3 to TRBJ2-1; the TCRdb D gene call, TRBD1, has no DNA to confirm it. The germline gives CDR1 ENHRY, CDR2 SYGVKD. This CDR3 has 13 residues. CDR3: CAISEGSGSEQFF.

The chain's CDR3 is CASSEGAGVSDGYTF. The chain employs TRBV6-1 and TRBJ1-2; no DNA is available, so the TRBD1 call from TCRdb remains unchecked. The CDR3 has 15 residues. Germline CDR1 MNHNS, CDR2 SASEGT.

V usage is TRBV7-2 and J usage is TRBJ1-3. Germline-derived CDR1 and CDR2 are SGHTA and FQGNSA. This CDR3 is built from 15 residues. Here the CDR3 reads CASSLSQHSGNTIYF.

The chain employs TRBV6-1 and TRBJ1-1; TCRdb's D gene call, TRBD1, goes unchecked for lack of DNA. CDR3 length: 15 residues. Germline values: CDR1 MNHNS, CDR2 SASEGT. The CDR3 here is CASREQQGGRTEAFF.

The rearrangement joins TRBV6-1 to TRBJ2-2. The CDR3 contains 14 residues. Germline-derived CDR1 and CDR2 are MNHNS and SASEGT. The CDR3 loop is CASSELGNTGELFF.

The rearrangement joins TRBV11-2 to TRBJ2-3; with no DNA, the TCRdb D assignment of TRBD2 cannot be verified. Germline CDR1 SGHAT, CDR2 FQNNGV. This CDR3 is built from 17 residues. The chain's CDR3 is CASSFFSGGGGTDTQYF.

This chain links TRBV2 with TRBJ2-1; TCRdb gives TRBD2 as the D gene, but with no DNA this cannot be confirmed. Germline V gene sequence: CDR1 SNHLY, CDR2 FYNNEI. CDR3 length: 20 amino acids. The CDR3 sequence: CASSGGGASGSSIESYEQFF.

The chain couples TRBV7-6 to TRBJ2-7; the D call from TCRdb, TRBD2, cannot be confirmed without DNA. The germline CDR1 and CDR2 sequences are SGHVS and FNYEAQ. The CDR3 runs 18 residues. The CDR3 here is CASSPTGELAGGPGEQYF. The whole variable domain, filled in from reference TRBV7-6 and TRBJ2-7, reads GAGVSQSPRYKVTKRGQDVALRCDPISGHVSLYWYRQALGQGPEFLTYFNYEAQQDKSGLPNDRFSAERPEGSISTLTIQRTEQRDSAMYRCASSPTGELAGGPGEQYFGPGTRLTVT.

The J gene is TRBJ1-1, the V gene TRBV7-2. The CDR3 spans 14 residues. Looked up from germline, CDR1 is SGHTA and CDR2 is FQGNSA. CDR3 protein: CASSLGGWRTEAFF.

The chain couples TRBV12-3 or TRBV12-4 to TRBJ2-1. This CDR3 has 11 amino acids. This chain's CDR3 is CASSLMREQFF.

The chain employs TRBV5-4 and TRBJ2-5; TCRdb designates TRBD2, a call that cannot be tested without DNA. Germline V gene lookup returns CDR1 SGHNT and CDR2 YYREEE (reference sequence). The CDR3 sequence is 15 residues long. CDR3 sequence reads: CASSIRLGGQETQYF.

This sequence joins TRBV29-1 and TRBJ2-5; the TRBD2 assignment by TCRdb is unverifiable without DNA. The length of the CDR3 is 12 residues. Germline CDR1 and CDR2: SQVTM and ANQGSEA. This CDR3 reads CSAGLPGQTQYF. The full variable domain, completed using reference TRBV29-1 and TRBJ2-5, is SAVISQKPSRDICQRGTSLTIQCQVDSQVTMMFWYRQQPGQSLTLIATANQGSEATYESGFVIDKFPISRPNLTFSTLTVSNMSPEDSSIYLCSAGLPGQTQYFGPGTRLLVL.

The gene calls are TRBV27 and TRBJ2-1; TCRdb lists TRBD1, though no DNA is available to test this call. CDR3 size: 15 residues. CDR1 MNHEY and CDR2 SMNVEV come from the germline V gene (reference sequence). The CDR3 sequence is CASSWGQEPYNEQFF.